This T cell receptor (beta chain) came from a study of blood T cell repertoires in COVID-19. Profiling relied on immunoSEQ multiplex PCR, and the TCRdb table lists in-frame clones only, not all of them. The repertoire has under 150,000 clones, 75% to 85% of them found once; the top ten carry roughly 8.3%. The sample was peripheral blood. This TCR derives from a human donor with acute or convalescent COVID-19. The donor label of this sample is uncertain.

CDR3: CASSPTGYNEQFF. In DNA form, the CDR3 reads TGTGCCAGTAGTCCAACAGGGTACAATGAGCAGTTCTTC. The chain couples TRBV19 to TRBJ2-1, with D possibly matching TRBD1 (6 bases). Trimming left V 5 bases short and J 4 bases short, with 9 bases between. This CDR3 is 13 amino acids long. Germline V lookup: CDR1 LNHDA, CDR2 SQIVND (reference sequence).